This T cell receptor beta chain is drawn from a study of a mutant IDH1 vaccine in newly diagnosed glioma. Study-wide findings and caveats: Vaccination induced immune responses in around 94% of patients.

V trimming: 2 bases; J trimming: 9 bases; junction bases outside the gene matches: 7. Looked up from germline, CDR1 is SEHNR and CDR2 is FQNEAQ (reference sequence). The CDR3 has 14 residues. Described time point: week 47, end of study. Vaccine doses each comprised 300 ug of mutant IDH1 20-mer peptide, with topical imiquimod. Comment on this clone: What it binds is unknown.

Generated by immunoSEQ multiplex PCR, the TCRdb table keeps only in-frame clones and is missing some. Among tens of thousands of clones listed, less than 90% were seen once. This TCR was recovered from a man aged 25-40 years with glioma. The rearrangement joins TRBV7-9 to TRBJ1-2, with 9 bases identical to TRBD1. Here the sequenced sample was PBMCs, taken from a glioma patient whose treatment included an IDH1 peptide vaccine. The CDR3 loop is CASSLSLDRGSYTF. The DNA for the CDR3 is TGTGCCAGCAGCTTATCCCTGGACAGGGGTAGCTACACCTTC.